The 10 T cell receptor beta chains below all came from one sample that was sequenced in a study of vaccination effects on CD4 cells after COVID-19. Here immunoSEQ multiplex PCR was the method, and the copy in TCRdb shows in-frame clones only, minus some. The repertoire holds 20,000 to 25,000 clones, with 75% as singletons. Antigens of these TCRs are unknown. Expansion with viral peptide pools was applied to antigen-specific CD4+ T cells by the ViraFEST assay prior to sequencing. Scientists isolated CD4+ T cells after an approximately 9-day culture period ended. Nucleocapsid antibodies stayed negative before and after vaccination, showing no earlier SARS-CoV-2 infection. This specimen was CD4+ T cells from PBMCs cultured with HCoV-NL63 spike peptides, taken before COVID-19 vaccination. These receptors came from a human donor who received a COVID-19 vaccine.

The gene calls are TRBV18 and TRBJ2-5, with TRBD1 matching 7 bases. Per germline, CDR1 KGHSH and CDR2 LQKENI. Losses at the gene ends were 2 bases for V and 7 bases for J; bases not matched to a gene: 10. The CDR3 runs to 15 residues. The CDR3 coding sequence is TGTGCCAGCTCACCAGGAGACAGGGCCGGTAGGACCCAGTACTTC. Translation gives CASSPGDRAGRTQYF.

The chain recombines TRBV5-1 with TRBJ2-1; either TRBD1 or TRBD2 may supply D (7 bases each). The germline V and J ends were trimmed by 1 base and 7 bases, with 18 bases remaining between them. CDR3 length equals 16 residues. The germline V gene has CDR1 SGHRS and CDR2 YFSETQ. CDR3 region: CASSLLGQAGGNEQFF. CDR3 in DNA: TGCGCCAGCAGCTTGCTCGGACAGGCCGGGGGGAATGAGCAGTTCTTC.

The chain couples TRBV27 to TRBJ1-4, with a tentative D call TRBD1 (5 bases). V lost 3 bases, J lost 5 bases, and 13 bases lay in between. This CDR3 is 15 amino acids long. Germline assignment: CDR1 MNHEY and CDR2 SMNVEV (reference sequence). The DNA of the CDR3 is TGTGCCAGCAGTTTCATCCCAAGGGGAAATGAAAAACTGTTTTTT. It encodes CASSFIPRGNEKLFF.

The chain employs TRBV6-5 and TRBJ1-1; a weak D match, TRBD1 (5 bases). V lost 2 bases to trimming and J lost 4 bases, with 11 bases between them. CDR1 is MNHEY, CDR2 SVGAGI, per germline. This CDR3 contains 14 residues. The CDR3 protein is CASSYGWGGTEAFF. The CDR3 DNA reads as TGTGCCAGCAGTTACGGATGGGGGGGCACTGAAGCTTTCTTT.

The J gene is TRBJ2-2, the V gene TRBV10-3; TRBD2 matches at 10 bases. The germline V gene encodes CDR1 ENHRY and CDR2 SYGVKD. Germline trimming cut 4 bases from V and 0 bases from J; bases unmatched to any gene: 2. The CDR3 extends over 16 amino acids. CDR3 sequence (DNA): TGTGCCATCAGTGGTAGCGGGGGGTCGAACACCGGGGAGCTGTTTTTT. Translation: CAISGSGGSNTGELFF.

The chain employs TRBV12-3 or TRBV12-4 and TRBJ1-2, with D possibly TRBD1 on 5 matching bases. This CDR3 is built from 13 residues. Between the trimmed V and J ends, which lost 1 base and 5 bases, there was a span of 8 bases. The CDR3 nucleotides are TGTGCCAGCAGTTTAGTTCCAGGGTATGGCTACACCTTC. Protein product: CASSLVPGYGYTF.

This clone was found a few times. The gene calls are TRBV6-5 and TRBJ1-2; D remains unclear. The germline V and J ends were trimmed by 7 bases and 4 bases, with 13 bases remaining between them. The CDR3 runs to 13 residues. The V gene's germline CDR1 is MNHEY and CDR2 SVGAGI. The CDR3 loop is CASMVGGAYGYTF. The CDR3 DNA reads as TGTGCCAGCATGGTAGGAGGTGCCTATGGCTACACCTTC.

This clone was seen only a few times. The DNA of the CDR3 is TGTGCCAGCAGCTTGGAGTGGCAGGGTGGGCAGTACTTC. Protein sequence: CASSLEWQGGQYF. The chain employs TRBV5-5 and TRBJ2-7; possible D gene TRBD1, 5 bases. V dropped 0 bases and J dropped 9 bases, with 13 bases sitting between them. Germline CDR1 and CDR2: SGHKS and YYEKEE (reference sequence). This CDR3 has 13 amino acids. Drawing the rest from reference TRBV5-5 and TRBJ2-7, the complete variable domain is DAGVTQSPTHLIKTRGQQVTLRCSPISGHKSVSWYQQVLGQGPQFIFQYYEKEERGRGNFPDRFSARQFPNYSSELNVNALLLGDSALYLCASSLEWQGGQYFGPGTRLTVT.

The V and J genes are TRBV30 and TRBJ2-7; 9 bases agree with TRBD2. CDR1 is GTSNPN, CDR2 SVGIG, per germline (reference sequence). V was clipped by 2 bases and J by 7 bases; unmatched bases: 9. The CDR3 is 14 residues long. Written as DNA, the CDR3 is TGTGCCTGGAGTAGGAGGCTAGCGGGAACGGAGCAGTACTTC. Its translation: CAWSRRLAGTEQYF. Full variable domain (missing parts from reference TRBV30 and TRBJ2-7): SQTIHQWPATLVQPVGSPLSLECTVEGTSNPNLYWYRQAAGRGLQLLFYSVGIGQISSEVPQNLSASRPQDRQFILSSKKLLLSDSGFYLCAWSRRLAGTEQYFGPGTRLTVT.

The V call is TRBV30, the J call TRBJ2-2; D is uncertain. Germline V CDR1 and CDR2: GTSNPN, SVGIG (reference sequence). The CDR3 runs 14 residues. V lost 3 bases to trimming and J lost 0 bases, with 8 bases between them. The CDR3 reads CAWRVASNTGELFF. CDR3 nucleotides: TGTGCCTGGAGGGTGGCCTCGAACACCGGGGAGCTGTTTTTT.